This TCR beta chain was retrieved from a study of OX40 agonist ivuxolimab in advanced cancers. The overall study: Ivuxolimab, an antibody that agonizes OX40 (CD134), was administered to the patients.

The study, taken as a whole, reports: Within 6 weeks, CD4+ and CD8+ blood T cells expanded clonally at 0.1 to 3.0 mg/kg.

Some clones are missing from TCRdb's copy, which holds only in-frame ones; the method was immunoSEQ multiplex PCR. The data contain 45,000 to 60,000 clones, around 90% of them singletons. About this clone itself: Its antigen is not known.

The V segment lost 7 bases and the J segment 4 bases; nucleotides outside the gene matches: 8. This CDR3 contains 13 residues. Germline CDR1 reads SQVTM; CDR2 reads ANQGSEA. The specimen was CD4+ or CD8+ T cells sorted from blood, collected in a trial of the OX40 agonist ivuxolimab. This sequence originates from an adult with an advanced solid tumor such as melanoma, head and neck, liver or kidney cancer. The J gene is TRBJ1-2, the V gene TRBV29-1; TRBD1 agrees at 8 bases. The DNA of the CDR3 is TGCAGCGACCGGGCAGGGGGCGTCTATGGCTACACCTTC. Its protein is CSDRAGGVYGYTF.